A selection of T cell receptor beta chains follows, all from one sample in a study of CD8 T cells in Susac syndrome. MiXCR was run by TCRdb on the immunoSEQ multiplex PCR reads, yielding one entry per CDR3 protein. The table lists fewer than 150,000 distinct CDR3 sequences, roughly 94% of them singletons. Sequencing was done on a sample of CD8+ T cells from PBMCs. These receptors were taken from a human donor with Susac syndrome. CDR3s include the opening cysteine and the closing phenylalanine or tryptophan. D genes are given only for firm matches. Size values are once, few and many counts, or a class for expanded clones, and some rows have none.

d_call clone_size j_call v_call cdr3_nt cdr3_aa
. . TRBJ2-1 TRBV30 TGTGCCTGGACTAGGGACTCCTACAATGAGCAGTTCTTC CAWTRDSYNEQFF
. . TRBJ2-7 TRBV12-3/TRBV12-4 TGTGCCAGCAGTACCGCGACAGAGGGCTACGAGCAGTACTTC CASSTATEGYEQYF
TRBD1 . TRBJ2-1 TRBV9 TGTGCCAGCAGCGCAAGGACAGGGGTCTCCCGCAATGAGCAGTTCTTC CASSARTGVSRNEQFF
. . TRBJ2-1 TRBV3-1 TGTGCCAGCAGCCAAGAAGGGACCTTCTCCTACAATGAGCAGTTCTTC CASSQEGTFSYNEQFF
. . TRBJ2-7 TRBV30 TGTGCCTGGATTTCAACCGGGACGGACTACGAGCAGTACTTC CAWISTGTDYEQYF
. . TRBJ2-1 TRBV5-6 TGTGCCAGCAGCTTGGCCGGCGGGTCTGCCTACAATGAGCAGTTCTTC CASSLAGGSAYNEQFF
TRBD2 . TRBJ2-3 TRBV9 TGTGCCAGCAGTGGACTAGCGGAAGTCACAGATACGCAGTATTTT CASSGLAEVTDTQYF
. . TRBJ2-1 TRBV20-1 TGCAGTGTAGGAGGTAGCGCAGGGATAAACTACAATGAGCAGTTCTTC CSVGGSAGINYNEQFF
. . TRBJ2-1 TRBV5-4 TGTGCCAGCAGCAGCACATTCTCCTACAATGAGCAGTTCTTC CASSSTFSYNEQFF
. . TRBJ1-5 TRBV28 TGTGCCAGCAGTTTTGCGCGTGGCAATCAGCCCCAGCATTTT CASSFARGNQPQHF
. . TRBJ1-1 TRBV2 TGTGCCAGCAGTGATAATGAGGGACCGAAGTACACTGAAGCTTTCTTT CASSDNEGPKYTEAFF
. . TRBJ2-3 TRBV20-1 TGCAGTGTTAACCTAGATACGCAGTATTTT CSVNLDTQYF
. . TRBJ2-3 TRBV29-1 TGCAGCGTTGATACGGGCAGATACACAGATACGCAGTATTTT CSVDTGRYTDTQYF
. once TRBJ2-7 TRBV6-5 TGTGCCAGCAGTTACTCGCCCCGAGCGGTCTACGAGCAGTACTTC CASSYSPRAVYEQYF